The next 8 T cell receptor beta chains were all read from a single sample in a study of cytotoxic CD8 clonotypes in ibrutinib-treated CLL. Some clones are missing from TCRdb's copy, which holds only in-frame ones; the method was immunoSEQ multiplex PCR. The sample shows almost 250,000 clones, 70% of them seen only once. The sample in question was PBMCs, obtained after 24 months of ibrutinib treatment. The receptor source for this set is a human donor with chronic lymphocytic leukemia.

This CDR3 reads CASSYGFSSTDTQYF. CDR3 bases: TGTGCCAGCAGTTATGGGTTTTCTAGCACAGATACGCAGTATTTT. The chain recombines TRBV6-6 with TRBJ2-3; no firm D call. This CDR3 spans 15 amino acids. V was trimmed by 3 bases and J by 0 bases, leaving 10 bases between them. Per germline, CDR1 MNHNY and CDR2 SVGAGI (reference sequence).

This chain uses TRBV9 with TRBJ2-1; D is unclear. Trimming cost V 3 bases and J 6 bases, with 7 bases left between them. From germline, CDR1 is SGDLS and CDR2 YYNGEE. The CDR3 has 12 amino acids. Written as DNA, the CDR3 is TGTGCCAGCAGCGCCTTTCCCAATGAGCAGTTCTTC. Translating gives CASSAFPNEQFF.

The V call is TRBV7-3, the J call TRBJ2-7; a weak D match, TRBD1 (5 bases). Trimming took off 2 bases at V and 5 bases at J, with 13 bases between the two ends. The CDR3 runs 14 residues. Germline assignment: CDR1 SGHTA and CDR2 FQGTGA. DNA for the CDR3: TGTGCCAGCAGCTTAGATCAGGGTACCGACGAGCAGTACTTC. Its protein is CASSLDQGTDEQYF.

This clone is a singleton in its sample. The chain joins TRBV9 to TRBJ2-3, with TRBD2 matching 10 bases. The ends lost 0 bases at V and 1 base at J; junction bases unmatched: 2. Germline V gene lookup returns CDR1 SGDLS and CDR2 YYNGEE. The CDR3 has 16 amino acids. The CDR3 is CASSVEGLAGTDTQYF. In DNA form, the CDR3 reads TGTGCCAGCAGCGTAGAAGGACTAGCGGGCACAGATACGCAGTATTTT.

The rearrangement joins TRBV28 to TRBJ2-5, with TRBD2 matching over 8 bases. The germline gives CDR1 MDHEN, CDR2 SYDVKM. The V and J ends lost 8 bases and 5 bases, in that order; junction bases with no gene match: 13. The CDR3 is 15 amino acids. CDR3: CASAGGGPTRETQYF. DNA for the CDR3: TGTGCCAGCGCCGGGGGGGGGCCCACGCGGGAGACCCAGTACTTC.

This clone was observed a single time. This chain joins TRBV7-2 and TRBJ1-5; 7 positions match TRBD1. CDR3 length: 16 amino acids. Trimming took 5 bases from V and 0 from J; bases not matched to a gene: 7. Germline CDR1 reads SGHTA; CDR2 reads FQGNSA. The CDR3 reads CASSPPGQISNQPQHF. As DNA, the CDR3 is TGTGCCAGCAGCCCACCGGGACAGATTAGCAATCAGCCCCAGCATTTT. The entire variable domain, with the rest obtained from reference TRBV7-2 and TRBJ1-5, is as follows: GAGVSQSPSNKVTEKGKDVELRCDPISGHTALYWYRQSLGQGLEFLIYFQGNSAPDKSGLPSDRFSAERTGGSVSTLTIQRTQQEDSAVYLCASSPPGQISNQPQHFGDGTRLSIL.

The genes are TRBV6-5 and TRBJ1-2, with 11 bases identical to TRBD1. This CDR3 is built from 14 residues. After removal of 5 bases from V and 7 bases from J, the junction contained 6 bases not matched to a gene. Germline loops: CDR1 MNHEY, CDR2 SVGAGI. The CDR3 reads CASSKDRGLIGYTF. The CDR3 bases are TGTGCCAGCAGTAAGGACAGGGGGCTAATTGGCTACACCTTC.

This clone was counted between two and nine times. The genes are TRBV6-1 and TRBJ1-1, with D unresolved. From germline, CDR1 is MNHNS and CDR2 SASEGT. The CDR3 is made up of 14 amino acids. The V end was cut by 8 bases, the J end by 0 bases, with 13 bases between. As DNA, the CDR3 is TGTGCCAGCTCCTCAATCTCGATGAACACTGAAGCTTTCTTT. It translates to CASSSISMNTEAFF.